This T cell receptor (beta chain) came from a study of response to subunit inactivated influenza vaccine. TCRdb passed the RT-PCR reads through MiXCR, listing each CDR3 protein once. The sample shows hundreds of thousands of distinct CDR3 sequences, 7.6% of them seen only once. The V gene's germline CDR1 is MNHEY and CDR2 SVGEGT. Trimming pared 2 bases from V and 4 bases from J, leaving 12 bases between. The CDR3 sequence is 14 residues long. V is TRBV6-2 or TRBV6-3 and J is TRBJ2-7; D perhaps matches TRBD1 (6 bases). The TCR was taken from a man between 50 and 69 years old who received an inactivated influenza vaccine. Here the sequenced sample was PBMCs from blood, taken 23 months after vaccination. CDR3 in amino acids: CASSYDGTSYEQYF. DNA for the CDR3: TGTGCCAGCAGTTACGACGGGACAAGTTACGAGCAGTACTTC.